At least ten counts were recorded for the clone carrying this TCR beta chain. This specimen belongs to a study of T-cell reconstitution after alpha-beta-depleted transplantation in children. This CDR3 spans 15 amino acids. With 0 bases removed from V and 6 bases from J, the gap between germline ends came to 14 bases. Germline CDR1 MGHRA, CDR2 YSYEKL. Library preparation (for TCRbeta) was performed with unique molecular identifiers. TCRdb re-called the PCR reads through MiXCR, storing one row per CDR3 protein. This sample has around 200,000 distinct CDR3 sequences; over 5.5% occur once, and the top ten carry around 2.7%.

The chain combines TRBV4-1 with TRBJ1-1; D not certain. Sample: PBMCs from the stem cell graft donor, taken from the stem cell graft. This clonotype originated in a human donor who donated a stem cell graft to a child with Wiskott-Aldrich syndrome. Here the CDR3 DNA reads TGCGCCAGCAGCCAAGAAACGGGAGTGAGGGCTGAAGCTTTCTTT. This gives the protein CASSQETGVRAEAFF.